Below, one T cell receptor beta chain is given with its context. Antigen: not known. This CDR3 comprises 14 residues. Per the germline V gene, CDR1 is MNHEY and CDR2 is SVGAGI. The V segment lost 6 bases and the J segment 0 bases; nucleotides outside the gene matches: 4. The data were taken from a study of beta chain features in type 1 diabetes. General study points: Type 1 diabetes patients showed a moderate but significant shortening of TCRB CDR3s in all four CD4+ subsets.

Investigators reverse transcribed all isolated RNA, so they sequenced expressed TCRB transcripts. The repertoire was sequenced with immunoSEQ multiplex PCR; TCRdb's copy has only in-frame clones and lacks some. The sample holds 350,000 to 450,000 clones, roughly 12% seen once. The receptor was derived from a woman aged 18-30 years with type 1 diabetes. The rearrangement joins TRBV6-5 to TRBJ2-5; 7 bases align to TRBD1. Sequenced material: naive CD4+ T cells from blood. The chain's CDR3 is CASRKQGYQETQYF. CDR3 DNA sequence: TGTGCCAGCAGAAAACAGGGGTACCAAGAGACCCAGTACTTC.